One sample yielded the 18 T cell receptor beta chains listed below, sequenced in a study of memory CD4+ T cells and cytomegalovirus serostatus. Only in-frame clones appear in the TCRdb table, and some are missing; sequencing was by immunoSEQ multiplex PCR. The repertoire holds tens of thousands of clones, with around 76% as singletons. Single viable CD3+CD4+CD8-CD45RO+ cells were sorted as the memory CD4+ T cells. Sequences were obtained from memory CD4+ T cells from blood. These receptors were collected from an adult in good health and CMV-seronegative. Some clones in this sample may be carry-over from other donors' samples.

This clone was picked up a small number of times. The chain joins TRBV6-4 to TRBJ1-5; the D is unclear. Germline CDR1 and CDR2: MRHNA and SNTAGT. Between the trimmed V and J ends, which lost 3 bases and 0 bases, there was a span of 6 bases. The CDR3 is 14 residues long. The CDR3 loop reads CASSEEYSNQPQHF. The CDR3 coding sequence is TGTGCCAGCAGTGAAGAGTATAGCAATCAGCCCCAGCATTTT.

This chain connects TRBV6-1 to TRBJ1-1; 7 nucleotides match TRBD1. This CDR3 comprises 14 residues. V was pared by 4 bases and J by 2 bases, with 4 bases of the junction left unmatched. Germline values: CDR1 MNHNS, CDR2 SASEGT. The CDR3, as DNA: TGTGCCAGCAGTGGTCGACAGGGTAACACTGAAGCTTTCTTT. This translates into CASSGRQGNTEAFF.

The CDR3 nucleotides read TGTGCCAGTAGACAGAAAAGGAATTCACCCCTCCACTTT. Amino acid sequence: CASRQKRNSPLHF. The chain recombines TRBV6-5 with TRBJ1-6; D possibly corresponds to TRBD1 (5 bases). CDR1 is MNHEY, CDR2 SVGAGI, per germline. The CDR3 totals 13 residues. Deletions cut 9 bases from V and 7 bases from J, with 13 bases between.

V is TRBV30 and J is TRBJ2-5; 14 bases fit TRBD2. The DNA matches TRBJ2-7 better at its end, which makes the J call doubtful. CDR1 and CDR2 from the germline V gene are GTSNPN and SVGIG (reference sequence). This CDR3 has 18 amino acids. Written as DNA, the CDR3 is TGTGCCTGGGACGCCGGGACTAGCGGGGGCCTCAGCTCCTACGAGCAGTACTTC. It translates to CAWDAGTSGGLSSYEQYF.

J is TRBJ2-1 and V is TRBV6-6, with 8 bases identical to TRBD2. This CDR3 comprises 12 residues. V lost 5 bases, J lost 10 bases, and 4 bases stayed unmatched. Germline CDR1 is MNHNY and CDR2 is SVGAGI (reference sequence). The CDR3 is CASSPRGDEQFF. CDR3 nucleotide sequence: TGTGCCAGCAGTCCGCGGGGGGACGAGCAGTTCTTC.

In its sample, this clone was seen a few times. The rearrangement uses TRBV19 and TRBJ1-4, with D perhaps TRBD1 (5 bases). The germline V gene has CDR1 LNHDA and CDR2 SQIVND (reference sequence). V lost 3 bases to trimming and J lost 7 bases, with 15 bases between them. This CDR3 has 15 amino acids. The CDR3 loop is CASSIKGIVGEKLFF. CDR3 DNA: TGTGCCAGTAGTATCAAGGGGATAGTTGGTGAAAAACTGTTTTTT.

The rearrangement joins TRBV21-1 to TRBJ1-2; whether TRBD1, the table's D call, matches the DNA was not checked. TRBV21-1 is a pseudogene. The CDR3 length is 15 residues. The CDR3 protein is CASSKELVRTGSYTF. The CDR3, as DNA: TGTGCCAGCAGCAAAGAACTCGTCCGGACAGGAAGCTACACCTTC.

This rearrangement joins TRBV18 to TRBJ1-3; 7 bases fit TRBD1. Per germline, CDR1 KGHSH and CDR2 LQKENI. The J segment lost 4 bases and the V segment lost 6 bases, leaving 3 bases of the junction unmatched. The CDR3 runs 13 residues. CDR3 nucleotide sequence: TGTGCCAGCTCTGGACAGGCGGGAAACACCATATATTTT. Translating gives CASSGQAGNTIYF.

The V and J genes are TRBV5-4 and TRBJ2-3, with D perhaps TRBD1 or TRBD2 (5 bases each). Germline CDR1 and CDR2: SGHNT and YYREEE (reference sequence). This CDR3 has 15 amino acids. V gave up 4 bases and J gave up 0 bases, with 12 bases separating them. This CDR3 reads CASSPGTASTDTQYF. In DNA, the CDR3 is TGTGCCAGCAGCCCGGGGACGGCTAGCACAGATACGCAGTATTTT.

CDR3 sequence: CASSQEPRAGGTEAFF. The CDR3 region has the DNA TGCGCCAGCAGCCAAGAGCCCCGGGCCGGGGGCACTGAAGCTTTCTTT. This rearrangement joins TRBV4-3 to TRBJ1-1, with D possibly being TRBD1 (5 bases). This CDR3 has 16 residues. Trimming stripped 0 bases from V and 4 bases from J, with 15 bases between. CDR1 is LGHNA and CDR2 is YSLEER in the germline V gene.

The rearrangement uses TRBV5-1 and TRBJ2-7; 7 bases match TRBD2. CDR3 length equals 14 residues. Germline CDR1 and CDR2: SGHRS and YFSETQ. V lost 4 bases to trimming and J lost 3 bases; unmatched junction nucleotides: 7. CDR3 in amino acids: CASSPGLHLYEQYF. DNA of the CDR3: TGCGCCAGCAGCCCGGGACTACACCTCTACGAGCAGTACTTC. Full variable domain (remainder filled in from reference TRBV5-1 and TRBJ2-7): KAGVTQTPRYLIKTRGQQVTLSCSPISGHRSVSWYQQTPGQGLQFLFEYFSETQRNKGNFPGRFSGRQFSNSRSEMNVSTLELGDSALYLCASSPGLHLYEQYFGPGTRLTVT.

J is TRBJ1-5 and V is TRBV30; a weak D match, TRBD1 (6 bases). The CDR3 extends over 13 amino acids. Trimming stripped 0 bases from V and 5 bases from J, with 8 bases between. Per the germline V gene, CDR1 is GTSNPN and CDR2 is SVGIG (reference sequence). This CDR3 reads CAWSVEGDQPQHF. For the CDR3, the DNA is TGTGCCTGGAGTGTAGAGGGGGATCAGCCCCAGCATTTT.

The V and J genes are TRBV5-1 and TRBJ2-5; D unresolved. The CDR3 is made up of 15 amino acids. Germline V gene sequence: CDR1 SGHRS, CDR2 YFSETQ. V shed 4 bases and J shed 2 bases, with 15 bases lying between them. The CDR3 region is CASSLGDRIQETQYF. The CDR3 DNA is TGCGCCAGCAGCCTTGGAGACCGGATACAAGAGACCCAGTACTTC.

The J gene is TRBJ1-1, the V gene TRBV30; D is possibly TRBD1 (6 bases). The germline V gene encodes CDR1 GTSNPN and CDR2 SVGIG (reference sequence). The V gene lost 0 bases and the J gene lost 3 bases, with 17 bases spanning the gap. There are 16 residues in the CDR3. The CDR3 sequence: CAWSVLGGQAYTEAFF. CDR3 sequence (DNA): TGTGCCTGGAGTGTACTGGGGGGGCAGGCGTACACTGAAGCTTTCTTT. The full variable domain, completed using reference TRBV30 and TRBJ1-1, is SQTIHQWPATLVQPVGSPLSLECTVEGTSNPNLYWYRQAAGRGLQLLFYSVGIGQISSEVPQNLSASRPQDRQFILSSKKLLLSDSGFYLCAWSVLGGQAYTEAFFGQGTRLTVV.

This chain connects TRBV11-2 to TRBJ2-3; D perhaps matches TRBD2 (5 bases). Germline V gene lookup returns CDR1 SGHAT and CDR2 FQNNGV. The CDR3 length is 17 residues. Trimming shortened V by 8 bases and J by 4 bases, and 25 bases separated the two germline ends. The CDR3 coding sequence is TGTGCCAGCCGCCCTGGTGGCCTAGGGTTGGGAGCAGATACGCAGTATTTT. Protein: CASRPGGLGLGADTQYF.

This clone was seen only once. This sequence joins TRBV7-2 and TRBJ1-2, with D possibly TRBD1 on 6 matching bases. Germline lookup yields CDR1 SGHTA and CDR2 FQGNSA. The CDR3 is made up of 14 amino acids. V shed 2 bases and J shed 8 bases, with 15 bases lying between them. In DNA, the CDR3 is TGTGCCAGCAGCTTAAACTACAGGGATGTCGGCTACACCTTC. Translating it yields CASSLNYRDVGYTF. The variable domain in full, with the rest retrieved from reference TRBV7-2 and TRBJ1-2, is GAGVSQSPSNKVTEKGKDVELRCDPISGHTALYWYRQSLGQGLEFLIYFQGNSAPDKSGLPSDRFSAERTGGSVSTLTIQRTQQEDSAVYLCASSLNYRDVGYTFGSGTRLTVV.

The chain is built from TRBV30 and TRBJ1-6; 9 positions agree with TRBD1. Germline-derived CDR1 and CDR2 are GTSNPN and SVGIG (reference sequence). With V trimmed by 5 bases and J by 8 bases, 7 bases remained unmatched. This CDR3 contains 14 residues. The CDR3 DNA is TGTGCCTGGGGCCGGGACAGGGTTTATTCACCCCTCCACTTT. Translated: CAWGRDRVYSPLHF.

The CDR3 here is CASSLTLGGSYNEQFF. CDR3 nucleotides: TGTGCCAGCAGCTTGACCTTGGGGGGATCCTACAATGAGCAGTTCTTC. V usage is TRBV7-9 and J usage is TRBJ2-1; D possibly corresponds to TRBD2 (6 bases). The CDR3 contains 16 residues. V was trimmed by 3 bases and J by 1 base, leaving 13 bases between them. Germline CDR1 reads SEHNR; CDR2 reads FQNEAQ (reference sequence).